The 26 T cell receptor beta chains below come from one sample, sequenced in a study of T cell repertoires in cytomegalovirus infection. MiXCR, applied by TCRdb to the reads, yields one record per CDR3 protein. In the table there are approximately 500,000 distinct CDR3 sequences, about 17% of which are singletons. The sample taken for sequencing was CD8+ T cells from PBMCs. The receptors were gathered from a human donor in good health (CMV status not recorded). Some clones in this sample may be carry-over from other donors' samples.

The sample holds many counts of this clonotype. The chain carries TRBV7-3 and TRBJ2-5, with TRBD2 identical over 10 bases. Germline V gene data show CDR1 as SGHTA and CDR2 as FQGTGA. V was clipped by 2 bases and J by 4 bases; unmatched bases: 4. The CDR3 consists of 15 residues. The CDR3 spells CASSLASGRSETQYF. As DNA, the CDR3 is TGTGCCAGCAGCTTAGCTAGCGGGAGATCAGAGACCCAGTACTTC.

The chain recombines TRBV14 with TRBJ2-5; a possible D gene is TRBD2 (5 bases). V gave up 4 bases and J gave up 5 bases, with 17 bases separating them. The CDR3 is made up of 15 amino acids. Germline values: CDR1 SGHDN, CDR2 FVKESK. CDR3 loop: CASSPPEGIEETQYF. As DNA, the CDR3 is TGTGCCAGCAGCCCCCCCGAGGGTATAGAGGAGACCCAGTACTTC.

This clonotype was seen only a few times. The chain combines TRBV7-9 with TRBJ1-3; no reliable D call. Germline values: CDR1 SEHNR, CDR2 FQNEAQ (reference sequence). The length of the CDR3 is 13 residues. V was cut by 6 bases and J by 4 bases, with 10 bases left in between. CDR3 sequence reads: CASSPAEGNTIYF. For the CDR3, the DNA is TGTGCCAGCAGTCCGGCGGAGGGAAACACCATATATTTT.

This clonotype has more than one count but fewer than ten. The V gene is TRBV7-6, the J gene TRBJ2-2, with D perhaps given as TRBD1 or TRBD2 (5 bases each). Germline CDR1 SGHVS, CDR2 FNYEAQ. This CDR3 contains 17 residues. V shed 0 bases and J shed 3 bases, with 14 bases lying between them. The CDR3 sequence: CASSLARGRGDTGELFF. DNA of the CDR3: TGTGCCAGCAGCTTAGCGAGAGGAAGGGGAGACACCGGGGAGCTGTTTTTT.

This chain uses TRBV9 with TRBJ2-2; D gene unclear. The length of the CDR3 is 13 residues. V was cut by 5 bases and J by 2 bases, with 7 bases left in between. Germline V gene sequence: CDR1 SGDLS, CDR2 YYNGEE. CDR3 bases: TGTGCCAGCAGTGTTAAAAACACCGGGGAGCTGTTTTTT. Residues: CASSVKNTGELFF.

This clonotype has more than one count but fewer than ten. V usage is TRBV4-2 and J usage is TRBJ2-3, with 9 bases fitting TRBD2. CDR3 length equals 17 residues. The V segment lost 1 base and the J segment 6 bases; nucleotides outside the gene matches: 11. Germline loops: CDR1 LGHNA, CDR2 YNFKEQ. The CDR3 protein is CASSQADSGGREDTQYF. In DNA, the CDR3 is TGTGCCAGCAGCCAAGCGGACAGCGGGGGGCGAGAGGATACGCAGTATTTT.

The rearrangement joins TRBV5-4 to TRBJ1-3; 10 nucleotides agree with TRBD1. Per germline, CDR1 SGHNT and CDR2 YYREEE (reference sequence). Unmatched junction bases numbered 4, after V lost 3 bases and J lost 4 bases. CDR3 length equals 15 residues. CDR3 DNA sequence: TGTGCCAGCAGCTATGACAGGGGGCAGGGAAACACCATATATTTT. It is translated as CASSYDRGQGNTIYF. Looking up the rest from reference TRBV5-4 and TRBJ1-3 gives the full variable domain: ETGVTQSPTHLIKTRGQQVTLRCSSQSGHNTVSWYQQALGQGPQFIFQYYREEENGRGNFPPRFSGLQFPNYSSELNVNALELDDSALYLCASSYDRGQGNTIYFGEGSWLTVV.

The chain combines TRBV2 with TRBJ2-7, with D perhaps assigned TRBD1 or TRBD2 (5 bases each). Trimming stripped 4 bases from V and 2 bases from J, with 12 bases between. Germline lookup yields CDR1 SNHLY and CDR2 FYNNEI. This CDR3 spans 14 amino acids. The CDR3 bases are TGTGCCAGCAGTGTACTAGGGGATCCCTACGAGCAGTACTTC. Translated, it gives CASSVLGDPYEQYF. Together with reference TRBV2 and TRBJ2-7, the CDR3 gives the full variable domain: EPEVTQTPSHQVTQMGQEVILRCVPISNHLYFYWYRQILGQKVEFLVSFYNNEISEKSEIFDDQFSVERPDGSNFTLKIRSTKLEDSAMYFCASSVLGDPYEQYFGPGTRLTVT.

This clonotype has a handful of counts. The chain joins TRBV11-2 to TRBJ2-3; 7 nucleotides align to TRBD1. The trim removed 5 bases at V and 2 bases at J, leaving 13 bases unmatched. Germline values: CDR1 SGHAT, CDR2 FQNNGV. There are 17 residues in the CDR3. The CDR3 DNA follows: TGTGCCAGCAGCCCCACCCCAGGGGGAGCTCCCACAGATACGCAGTATTTT. It yields the protein CASSPTPGGAPTDTQYF.

The J gene is TRBJ2-3, the V gene TRBV27; D possibly matches TRBD1 or TRBD2 (6 bases each). Germline loops: CDR1 MNHEY, CDR2 SMNVEV (reference sequence). The V gene lost 3 bases and the J gene lost 4 bases, with 14 bases spanning the gap. The CDR3 sequence is 15 residues long. The CDR3 region has the DNA TGTGCCAGCAGTTTGTTGTACGGGGGCGCAGATACGCAGTATTTT. Amino acids: CASSLLYGGADTQYF.

The rearrangement uses TRBV27 and TRBJ2-7; D uncertain. The CDR3 spans 15 residues. The V gene lost 7 bases and the J gene lost 4 bases, with 20 bases spanning the gap. CDR1 and CDR2 from the germline V gene are MNHEY and SMNVEV (reference sequence). This chain's CDR3 is CASIIQTVAGYEQYF. CDR3 nucleotides: TGTGCCAGCATCATACAGACGGTCGCCGGGTACGAGCAGTACTTC.

In regard to this clonotype: The germline gene is not matched at one end of the junction; a read error may be the cause. The gene calls are TRBV7-2 and TRBJ2-4, with 11 positions matching TRBD2. The CDR3 totals 16 residues. Germline V CDR1 and CDR2: SGHTA, FQGNSA. This CDR3 is CASSGGLAEIIDMQYF. CDR3 sequence (DNA): TGTGCAAGCAGCGGGGGACTAGCGGAAATTATAGACATGCAGTACTTC.

To note about this clonotype: A read error may be the cause here, since a much bigger clone is one base away. The genes are TRBV2 and TRBJ1-1; the D gene is possibly TRBD1 (6 bases). The CDR3 extends over 14 amino acids. Germline CDR1 reads SNHLY; CDR2 reads FYNNEI. The CDR3 DNA follows: TGTGCCAGCAGTCCCACACCAGGGGACCCTGAAGCTCTCTTT. Its protein product is CASSPTPGDPEALF.

The gene calls are TRBV28 and TRBJ2-3; D unclear. V lost 1 base and J 1 base, leaving 15 bases between the germline ends. The CDR3 runs 17 residues. Germline values: CDR1 MDHEN, CDR2 SYDVKM. CDR3 residues: CASSLSLHESRTDTQYF. In nucleotides, the CDR3 is TGTGCCAGCAGTTTATCCCTCCACGAGAGCCGCACAGATACGCAGTATTTT.

This chain joins TRBV29-1 and TRBJ1-4, with a tentative D call TRBD1 (5 bases). This CDR3 has 14 amino acids. Germline CDR1 is SQVTM and CDR2 is ANQGSEA. The V and J ends lost 0 bases and 6 bases respectively, with 11 bases between them. CDR3 in DNA: TGCAGCGTTGAAGACGGGGCCATGGATGAAAAACTGTTTTTT. Translating gives CSVEDGAMDEKLFF.

At least ten counts were recorded for this clonotype. This chain connects TRBV7-9 to TRBJ2-7; TRBD2 agrees at 8 bases. The CDR3 covers 16 residues. Germline V CDR1 and CDR2: SEHNR, FQNEAQ (reference sequence). The trim removed 4 bases at V and 4 bases at J, leaving 12 bases unmatched. The CDR3 DNA reads TGTGCCAGCAGCTCCGAGCCGGGACTAGATTCTTACGAGCAGTACTTC. This encodes CASSSEPGLDSYEQYF.

The chain couples TRBV4-1 to TRBJ2-1; 14 nucleotides match TRBD2. The CDR3 runs to 20 residues. The V gene's germline CDR1 is MGHRA and CDR2 YSYEKL. The V segment lost 4 bases and the J segment 0 bases; nucleotides outside the gene matches: 11. The CDR3 DNA is TGCGCCAGCAGCCCCCGGGGACTAGCGGGGGTCCGCAGCTCCTACAATGAGCAGTTCTTC. It is translated as CASSPRGLAGVRSSYNEQFF.

This clonotype was seen repeatedly, ten times or more. J is TRBJ2-2 and V is TRBV7-9; unclear D gene. Germline assignment: CDR1 SEHNR and CDR2 FQNEAQ (reference sequence). With 1 base removed from V and 6 bases from J, the gap between germline ends came to 6 bases. The CDR3 length is 13 residues. The CDR3, as DNA: TGTGCCAGCAGCTTAGTCCTCTCCGGGGAGCTGTTTTTT. This encodes CASSLVLSGELFF. The full variable domain, rest sourced from reference TRBV7-9 and TRBJ2-2, is DTGVSQNPRHKITKRGQNVTFRCDPISEHNRLYWYRQTLGQGPEFLTYFQNEAQLEKSRLLSDRFSAERPKGSFSTLEIQRTEQGDSAMYLCASSLVLSGELFFGEGSRLTVL.

The table lists this clonotype with many counts. V usage is TRBV4-1 and J usage is TRBJ1-5; 9 bases match TRBD1. The V segment lost 3 bases and the J segment 0 bases; nucleotides outside the gene matches: 15. This CDR3 region has 20 residues. Germline V gene data show CDR1 as MGHRA and CDR2 as YSYEKL. The CDR3 bases are TGCGCCAGCAGCCAGCGGATTCCGGGACAGGGAGGGAATAGCAATCAGCCCCAGCATTTT. It is translated as CASSQRIPGQGGNSNQPQHF.

The chain couples TRBV24-1 to TRBJ2-7, with D perhaps matching TRBD1 (6 bases). Trimming took off 7 bases at V and 0 bases at J, with 9 bases between the two ends. Germline assignment: CDR1 KGHDR and CDR2 SFDVKD. The CDR3 contains 13 residues. CDR3 coding DNA: TGTGCCACCAGGGACAGCAACTCCTACGAGCAGTACTTC. Its protein is CATRDSNSYEQYF.

The chain uses TRBV20-1 and TRBJ1-5; D may be TRBD1 (5 bases). V was shortened by 0 bases and J by 5 bases, with 17 bases between the two germline ends. CDR3 size: 16 residues. Germline CDR1 reads DFQATT; CDR2 reads SNEGSKA (reference sequence). The CDR3 sequence is CSARDFLGDGDQPQHF. The CDR3 coding sequence is TGCAGTGCTAGAGATTTTTTAGGGGATGGAGATCAGCCCCAGCATTTT.

This clonotype was counted between two and nine times. The rearrangement joins TRBV14 to TRBJ2-5; the D gene is possibly TRBD2 (5 bases). The length of the CDR3 is 15 residues. Germline assignment: CDR1 SGHDN and CDR2 FVKESK. V lost 4 bases and J lost 1, with 13 bases in between. CDR3 in amino acids: CASSRTLAVQETQYF. CDR3 in DNA: TGTGCCAGCAGCCGAACCCTAGCAGTCCAAGAGACCCAGTACTTC.

Details on this clonotype: A read error is possible here, since a much larger clone lies one base away. The chain has TRBV7-6 and TRBJ1-2; a weak D match, TRBD1 (6 bases). The CDR3 length is 15 residues. Germline V gene lookup returns CDR1 SGHVS and CDR2 FNYEAQ. The chain's CDR3 is CASSSRDKPREGYAF. The CDR3 bases are TGTGCCAGCAGCTCCCGGGACAAGCCCCGGGAGGGCTACGCCTTC. Looking up the rest from reference TRBV7-6 and TRBJ1-2 gives the full variable domain: GAGVSQSPRYKVTKRGQDVALRCDPISGHVSLYWYRQALGQGPEFLTYFNYEAQQDKSGLPNDRFSAERPEGSISTLTIQRTEQRDSAMYRCASSSRDKPREGYAFGSGTRLTVV.

This chain joins TRBV15 and TRBJ1-4; the D gene is possibly TRBD1 (6 bases). The CDR3 length is 15 residues. V lost 8 bases and J 3 bases, leaving 16 bases between the germline ends. CDR1 is LNHNV and CDR2 is YYDKDF in the germline V gene (reference sequence). CDR3 in amino acids: CATQATGTPNEKLFF. The CDR3 DNA is TGTGCCACCCAGGCAACAGGGACACCTAATGAAAAACTGTTTTTT.

This clonotype has ten or more counts. The chain carries TRBV7-2 and TRBJ2-3; D unresolved. Deletions cut 5 bases from V and 2 bases from J, with 5 bases between. From germline, CDR1 is SGHTA and CDR2 FQGNSA. The CDR3 length is 12 residues. The CDR3 DNA is TGTGCCAGCAGCGCGGCCACAGATACGCAGTATTTT. Translating it yields CASSAATDTQYF.

This clonotype has only a few counts. This chain uses TRBV27 with TRBJ2-7; D is possibly TRBD2 (5 bases). Germline-derived CDR1 and CDR2 are MNHEY and SMNVEV (reference sequence). CDR3 length: 15 amino acids. V lost 0 bases and J 3 bases, leaving 12 bases between the germline ends. Here the CDR3 reads CASSLSTAGLYEQYF. The CDR3 DNA reads as TGTGCCAGCAGTTTATCGACTGCGGGCCTCTACGAGCAGTACTTC.